This TCR beta chain stems from a study of cytomegalovirus exposure and HLA in healthy donors. Study results and limitations: From TCR beta sequences, most subjects' HLA-A and HLA-B alleles were reportedly predicted accurately.

Donors had nominal health at sampling but likely had unrecorded immune exposures. In the case of this clone: Its antigen is as yet unknown.

Use of 60 Vbeta and 13 Jbeta primers characterized the PCR. Using immunoSEQ multiplex PCR, the repertoire was profiled, and TCRdb retains in-frame clones only, with some absent. The sample has about 180,000 clones, 70% to 80% seen once. With V trimmed by 3 bases and J by 5 bases, 13 bases remained unmatched. Germline assignment: CDR1 LNHDA and CDR2 SQIVND (reference sequence). This CDR3 is built from 19 residues. The sequenced sample consisted of PBMCs. This TCR was recovered from a man between 18 and 29 years old in good health and CMV-seronegative. This chain joins TRBV19 and TRBJ2-1, with 13 bases fitting TRBD2. CDR3 sequence reads: CASSMGGTSGTGWHNEQFF. DNA of the CDR3: TGTGCCAGTAGTATGGGAGGGACTAGCGGGACTGGATGGCACAATGAGCAGTTCTTC.